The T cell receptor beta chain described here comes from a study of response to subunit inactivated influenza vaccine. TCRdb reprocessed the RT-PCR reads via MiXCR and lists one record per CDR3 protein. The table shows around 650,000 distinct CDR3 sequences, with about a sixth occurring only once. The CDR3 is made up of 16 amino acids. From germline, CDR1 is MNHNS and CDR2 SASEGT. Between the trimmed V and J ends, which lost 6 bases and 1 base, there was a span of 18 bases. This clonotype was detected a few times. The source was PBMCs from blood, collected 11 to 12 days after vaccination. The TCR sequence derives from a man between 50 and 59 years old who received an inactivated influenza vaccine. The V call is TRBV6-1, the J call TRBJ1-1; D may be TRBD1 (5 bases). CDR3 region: CASRIQLGGGNTEAFF. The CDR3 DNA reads TGTGCCAGCAGGATCCAATTGGGGGGGGGGAACACTGAAGCTTTCTTT.